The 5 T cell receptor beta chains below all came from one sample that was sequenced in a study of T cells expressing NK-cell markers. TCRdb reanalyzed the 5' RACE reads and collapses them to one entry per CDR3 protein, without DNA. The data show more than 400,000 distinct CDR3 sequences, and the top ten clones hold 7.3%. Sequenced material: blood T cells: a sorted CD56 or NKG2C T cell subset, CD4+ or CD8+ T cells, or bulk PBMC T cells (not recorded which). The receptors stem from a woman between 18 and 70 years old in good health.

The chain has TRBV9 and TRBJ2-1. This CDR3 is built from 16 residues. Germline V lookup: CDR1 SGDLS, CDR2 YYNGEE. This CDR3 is CASSVGLGSSYNEQFF.

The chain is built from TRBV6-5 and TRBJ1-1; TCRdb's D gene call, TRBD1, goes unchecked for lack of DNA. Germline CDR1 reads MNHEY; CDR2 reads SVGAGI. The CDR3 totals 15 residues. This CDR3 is CASSYSPGTGGEAFF.

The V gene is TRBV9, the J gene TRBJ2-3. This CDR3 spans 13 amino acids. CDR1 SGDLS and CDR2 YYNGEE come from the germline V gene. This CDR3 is CASSDHPADTQYF.

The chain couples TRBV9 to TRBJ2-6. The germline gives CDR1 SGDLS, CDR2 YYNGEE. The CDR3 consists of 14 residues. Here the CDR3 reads CASSPRAGANVLTF. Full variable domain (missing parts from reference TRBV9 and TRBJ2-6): DSGVTQTPKHLITATGQRVTLRCSPRSGDLSVYWYQQSLDQGLQFLIQYYNGEERAKGNILERFSAQQFPDLHSELNLSSLELGDSALYFCASSPRAGANVLTFGAGSRLTVL.

The chain's CDR3 is CATSEPGQRGADTQYF. The chain recombines TRBV24-1 with TRBJ2-3; TCRdb designates TRBD1, a call that cannot be tested without DNA. CDR1 is KGHDR and CDR2 is SFDVKD in the germline V gene. The CDR3 runs 16 residues.